This T cell receptor beta chain was captured by sequencing in a study of shared clonotypes between healthy human individuals. Looking at the study overall: CD4 naive and CD4 memory each took three plates per donor, while CD8 naive took two and CD8 memory one. Study-wide points: It was the non-shared clonotypes that had lower generation probabilities than clonotypes shared by all four donors.

Germline CDR1 MGHRA, CDR2 YSYEKL. With V trimmed by 2 bases and J by 2 bases, 3 bases remained unmatched. This CDR3 is 15 amino acids long. Concerning this clone itself: Antigen unknown.

A deep-level run was used for the assay. The assay was immunoSEQ multiplex PCR, and TCRdb's table has in-frame clones only and misses some. The repertoire holds under 150,000 clones, with more than 65% as singletons. The sequence derives from a woman aged 25 to 39 in good health. This rearrangement joins TRBV4-1 to TRBJ2-7; 10 nucleotides match TRBD2. Source material: memory CD8+ T cells sorted from blood. Documented subset: CD45RO+ cells pooled with CCR7-negative TemRA cells. CDR3 bases: TGCGCCAGCAGCCAAAGAGCGGGAGGGGCCTACGAGCAGTACTTC. Protein: CASSQRAGGAYEQYF.